A single sample is the source of the 12 T cell receptor beta chains below, sequenced in a study of blood T cell repertoires in COVID-19. Here immunoSEQ multiplex PCR was the method, and the copy in TCRdb shows in-frame clones only, minus some. The repertoire has approximately 12,000 clones, over 80% of them found once; the top ten carry about a tenth. Sequences were obtained from peripheral blood. These receptor sequences come from a human donor in a cohort sampled during active COVID-19.

The rearrangement uses TRBV4-1 and TRBJ1-1, with TRBD1 identical over 7 bases. The CDR3 is 16 residues long. The junction had 16 bases not matched to a gene; V was cut back by 3 bases and J by 9 bases. Germline V gives CDR1 MGHRA, CDR2 YSYEKL. The CDR3 DNA sequence: TGCGCCAGCAGCCACCTATTTGACAGGGCCGCGGGCCAAGCTTTCTTT. Protein sequence: CASSHLFDRAAGQAFF.

This chain joins TRBV27 and TRBJ1-2; maybe TRBD1 (6 bases). There are 13 residues in the CDR3. The germline V gene has CDR1 MNHEY and CDR2 SMNVEV (reference sequence). The V gene lost 6 bases and the J gene lost 6 bases, with 14 bases spanning the gap. In DNA form, the CDR3 reads TGTGCCAGCAGATCCGACAGGTTTGATGGCTACACCTTC. Translation: CASRSDRFDGYTF.

The chain uses TRBV6-6 and TRBJ2-3; D might be TRBD1 (6 bases). Trimming took 6 bases from V and 1 from J, leaving 14 bases between them. This CDR3 contains 15 residues. CDR1 and CDR2 (germline): MNHNY, SVGAGI (reference sequence). The CDR3 DNA sequence: TGTGCCAGCAGGGGGGCGAGGGGTGGCACAGATACGCAGTATTTT. This sequence encodes CASRGARGGTDTQYF.

This chain links TRBV19 with TRBJ2-5; TRBD1 matches 10 bases. V trimming: 7 bases; J trimming: 4 bases; junction bases outside the gene matches: 9. The germline V gene encodes CDR1 LNHDA and CDR2 SQIVND (reference sequence). CDR3 size: 15 residues. The CDR3 coding sequence is TGTGCCAGTACCCTCGGACAGGGGGGGCCAGAGACCCAGTACTTC. It translates to CASTLGQGGPETQYF.

The genes are TRBV7-3 and TRBJ2-5; D ambiguous. Looked up from germline, CDR1 is SGHTA and CDR2 is FQGTGA. V lost 6 bases to trimming and J lost 0 bases, with 8 bases between them. The CDR3 contains 13 residues. Written as DNA, the CDR3 is TGTGCCAGCAGTAAACTGAACCAAGAGACCCAGTACTTC. It specifies CASSKLNQETQYF.

V and J are TRBV10-1 and TRBJ2-2, with a possible D match to TRBD2 (5 bases). Germline V gene data show CDR1 as WNHNN and CDR2 as SYGVQD (reference sequence). Trimming took 3 bases from V and 4 from J, leaving 12 bases between them. CDR3 length: 15 residues. CDR3 residues: CASSDEVAGTGELFF. The DNA of the CDR3 is TGCGCCAGCAGTGATGAGGTGGCGGGCACCGGGGAGCTGTTTTTT.

This clone was found once. This rearrangement joins TRBV12-3 or TRBV12-4 to TRBJ1-5, with a possible D match to TRBD1 (5 bases). This CDR3 has 13 amino acids. V was pared by 7 bases and J by 1 base, with 8 bases between. The DNA for the CDR3 is TGTGCCAGCACGTGGGGCAGCAATCAGCCCCAGCATTTT. Its protein product is CASTWGSNQPQHF.

The chain recombines TRBV2 with TRBJ2-3, with TRBD1 identical over 9 bases. CDR3 length equals 14 residues. The germline V gene has CDR1 SNHLY and CDR2 FYNNEI. V dropped 5 bases and J dropped 3; count of bases not matched to a gene: 3. The CDR3 DNA follows: TGTGCCAGCAGTCGGACAGGGGTAACAGATACGCAGTATTTT. Its translation: CASSRTGVTDTQYF.

The chain couples TRBV7-9 to TRBJ2-3; tentative D call: TRBD2 (7 bases). The germline V and J ends were trimmed by 6 bases and 3 bases, with 16 bases remaining between them. Per germline, CDR1 SEHNR and CDR2 FQNEAQ (reference sequence). The CDR3 extends over 15 amino acids. The CDR3 here is CASSLRRGRTDTQYF. As DNA, the CDR3 is TGTGCCAGCAGTCTCAGGCGGGGGCGTACAGATACGCAGTATTTT.

J is TRBJ2-2 and V is TRBV28, with D possibly TRBD1 on 6 matching bases. This CDR3 is built from 13 residues. V lost 3 bases and J lost 8, with 10 bases in between. CDR1 is MDHEN and CDR2 is SYDVKM in the germline V gene. CDR3 loop: CASSLSGTGELFF. CDR3 bases: TGTGCCAGCAGTTTGTCCGGGACAGGGGAGCTGTTTTTT. The complete variable domain, with remaining parts taken from reference TRBV28 and TRBJ2-2, reads DVKVTQSSRYLVKRTGEKVFLECVQDMDHENMFWYRQDPGLGLRLIYFSYDVKMKEKGDIPEGYSVSREKKERFSLILESASTNQTSMYLCASSLSGTGELFFGEGSRLTVL.

The chain is built from TRBV6-6 and TRBJ2-7; the match to TRBD1 covers 10 bases. Unmatched junction bases numbered 7, after V lost 5 bases and J lost 6 bases. CDR3 size: 14 residues. Germline CDR1 reads MNHNY; CDR2 reads SVGAGI (reference sequence). In DNA, the CDR3 is TGTGCCAGCAGTGGACAGGGGGGGACGGGCGAGCAGTACTTC. Encoded protein: CASSGQGGTGEQYF.

The chain uses TRBV2 and TRBJ1-6; the match to TRBD1 covers 10 bases. Trimming cost V 1 base and J 10 bases; bases outside gene matches: 4. CDR3 length equals 15 residues. Per germline, CDR1 SNHLY and CDR2 FYNNEI. CDR3 sequence (DNA): TGTGCCAGCAGTGAAGGACAGGGGGCCAGGTCACCCCTCCACTTT. It yields the protein CASSEGQGARSPLHF.